This T cell receptor (beta chain) was identified during a study of OX40 agonist ivuxolimab in advanced cancers. Across the whole study: Mean age approximately 61 years, range roughly 23 to 79; 82.7% male.

The CDR3 totals 13 residues. Germline loops: CDR1 SGHVS, CDR2 FNYEAQ. Trimming left V 5 bases short and J 1 base short, with 8 bases between. TCRdb's table, derived via immunoSEQ multiplex PCR, lists solely in-frame clones and lacks some. The sample gives 40,000 to 50,000 clones, approximately 88% of which show up once; under 0.65% is in the top ten. The chain joins TRBV7-6 to TRBJ1-2; no clear D gene. This TCR was sampled from an adult with an advanced solid tumor such as melanoma, head and neck, liver or kidney cancer. The sample in question was CD4+ or CD8+ T cells sorted from blood, obtained in a trial of the OX40 agonist ivuxolimab. As DNA, the CDR3 is TGTGCCAGCAGCCCAGGATTTAACTATGGCTACACCTTC. Protein product: CASSPGFNYGYTF.